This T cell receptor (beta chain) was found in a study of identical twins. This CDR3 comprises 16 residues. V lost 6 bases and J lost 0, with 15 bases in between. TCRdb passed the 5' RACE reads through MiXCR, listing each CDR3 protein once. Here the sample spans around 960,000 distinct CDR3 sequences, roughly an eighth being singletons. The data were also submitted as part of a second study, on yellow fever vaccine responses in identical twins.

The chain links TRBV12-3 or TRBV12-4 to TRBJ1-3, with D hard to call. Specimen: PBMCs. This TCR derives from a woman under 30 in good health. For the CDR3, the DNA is TGTGCCAGCAGCGGTCGTCAGGTGACCTCTGGAAACACCATATATTTT. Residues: CASSGRQVTSGNTIYF.